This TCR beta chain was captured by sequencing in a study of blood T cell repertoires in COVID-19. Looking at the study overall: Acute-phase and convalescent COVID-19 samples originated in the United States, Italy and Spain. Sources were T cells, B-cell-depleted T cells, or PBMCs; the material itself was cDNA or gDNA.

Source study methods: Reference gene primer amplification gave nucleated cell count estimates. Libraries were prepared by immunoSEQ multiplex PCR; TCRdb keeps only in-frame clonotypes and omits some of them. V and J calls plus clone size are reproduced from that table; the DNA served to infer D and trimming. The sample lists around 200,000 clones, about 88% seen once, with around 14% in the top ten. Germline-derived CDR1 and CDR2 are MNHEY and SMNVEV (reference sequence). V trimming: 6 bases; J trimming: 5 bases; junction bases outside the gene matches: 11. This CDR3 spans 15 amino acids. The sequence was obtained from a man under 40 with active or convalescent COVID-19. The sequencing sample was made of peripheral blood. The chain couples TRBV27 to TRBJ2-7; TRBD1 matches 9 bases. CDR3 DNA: TGTGCCAGCAGACTGGAACAGGGGGCTTGGAACGAGCAGTACTTC. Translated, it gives CASRLEQGAWNEQYF.